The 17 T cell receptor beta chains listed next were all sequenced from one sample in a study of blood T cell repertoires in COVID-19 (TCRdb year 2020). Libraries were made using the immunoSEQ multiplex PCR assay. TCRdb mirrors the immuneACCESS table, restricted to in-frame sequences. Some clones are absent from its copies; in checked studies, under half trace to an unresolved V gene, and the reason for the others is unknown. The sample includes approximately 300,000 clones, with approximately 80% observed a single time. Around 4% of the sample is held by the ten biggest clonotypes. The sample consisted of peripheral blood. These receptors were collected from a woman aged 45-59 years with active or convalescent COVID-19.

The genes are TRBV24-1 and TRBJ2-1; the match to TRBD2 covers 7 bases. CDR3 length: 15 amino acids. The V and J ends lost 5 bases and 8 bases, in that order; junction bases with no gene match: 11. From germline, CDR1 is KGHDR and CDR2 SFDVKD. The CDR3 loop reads CATSARGEGPDEQFF. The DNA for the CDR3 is TGTGCCACCAGTGCCCGGGGGGAGGGCCCCGATGAGCAGTTCTTC.

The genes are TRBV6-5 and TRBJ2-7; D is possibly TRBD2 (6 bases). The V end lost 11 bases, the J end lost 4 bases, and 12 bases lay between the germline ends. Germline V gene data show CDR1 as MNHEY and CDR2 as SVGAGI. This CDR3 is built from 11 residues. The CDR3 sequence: CAGGTYYEQYF. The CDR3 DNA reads TGTGCCGGAGGGACCTATTACGAGCAGTACTTC.

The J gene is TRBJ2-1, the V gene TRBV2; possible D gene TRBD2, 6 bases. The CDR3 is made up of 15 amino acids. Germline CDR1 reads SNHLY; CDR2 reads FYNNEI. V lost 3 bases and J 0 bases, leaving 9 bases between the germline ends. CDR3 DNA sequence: TGTGCCAGCAGTGAGGTCGGGAGCTCCTACAATGAGCAGTTCTTC. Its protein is CASSEVGSSYNEQFF.

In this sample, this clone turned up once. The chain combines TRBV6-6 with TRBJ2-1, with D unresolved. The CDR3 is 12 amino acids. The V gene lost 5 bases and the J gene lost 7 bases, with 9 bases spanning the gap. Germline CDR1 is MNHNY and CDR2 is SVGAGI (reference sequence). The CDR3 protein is CASSPNSNEQFF. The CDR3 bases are TGTGCCAGCAGTCCCAACTCAAATGAGCAGTTCTTC.

CDR3 residues: CASTLGGQTYGYTF. The CDR3 region has the DNA TGTGCCAGTACCTTGGGGGGGCAGACCTATGGCTACACCTTC. This chain uses TRBV9 with TRBJ1-2, with D possibly being TRBD1 (6 bases). Germline V gives CDR1 SGDLS, CDR2 YYNGEE. The CDR3 is 14 residues long. Trimming pared 8 bases from V and 4 bases from J, leaving 18 bases between.

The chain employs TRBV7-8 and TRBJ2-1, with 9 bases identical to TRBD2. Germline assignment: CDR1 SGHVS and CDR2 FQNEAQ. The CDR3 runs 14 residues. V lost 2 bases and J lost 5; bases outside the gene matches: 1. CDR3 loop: CASSLSGRHNEQFF. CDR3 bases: TGTGCCAGCAGCTTAAGCGGGAGGCACAATGAGCAGTTCTTC. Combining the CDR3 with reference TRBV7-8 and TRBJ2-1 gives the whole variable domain GAGVSQSPRYKVAKRGQDVALRCDPISGHVSLFWYQQALGQGPEFLTYFQNEAQLDKSGLPSDRFFAERPEGSVSTLKIQRTQQEDSAVYLCASSLSGRHNEQFFGPGTRLTVL.

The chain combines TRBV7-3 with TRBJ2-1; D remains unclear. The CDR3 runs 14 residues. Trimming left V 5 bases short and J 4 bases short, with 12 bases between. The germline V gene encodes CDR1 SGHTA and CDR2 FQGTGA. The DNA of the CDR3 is TGTGCCAGCAGCAGTTATGGGCGTTACAATGAGCAGTTCTTC. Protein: CASSSYGRYNEQFF.

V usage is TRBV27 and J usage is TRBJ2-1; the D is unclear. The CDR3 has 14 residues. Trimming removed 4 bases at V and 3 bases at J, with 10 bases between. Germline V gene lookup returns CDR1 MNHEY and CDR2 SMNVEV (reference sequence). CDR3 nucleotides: TGTGCCAGCAGTTCCCGACTTTACTACAATGAGCAGTTCTTC. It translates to CASSSRLYYNEQFF.

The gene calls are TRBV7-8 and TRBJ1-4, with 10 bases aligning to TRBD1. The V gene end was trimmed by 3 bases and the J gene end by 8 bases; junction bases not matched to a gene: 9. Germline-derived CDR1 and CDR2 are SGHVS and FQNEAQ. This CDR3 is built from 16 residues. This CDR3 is CASSFGTGVGAEKLFF. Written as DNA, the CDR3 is TGTGCCAGCAGCTTCGGGACAGGGGTAGGGGCCGAAAAACTGTTTTTT.

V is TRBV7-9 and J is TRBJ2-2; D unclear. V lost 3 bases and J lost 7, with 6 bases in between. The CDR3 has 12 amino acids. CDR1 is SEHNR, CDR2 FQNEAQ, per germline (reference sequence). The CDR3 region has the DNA TGTGCCAGCAGCTTTGGCTTCGGGGAGCTGTTTTTT. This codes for CASSFGFGELFF.

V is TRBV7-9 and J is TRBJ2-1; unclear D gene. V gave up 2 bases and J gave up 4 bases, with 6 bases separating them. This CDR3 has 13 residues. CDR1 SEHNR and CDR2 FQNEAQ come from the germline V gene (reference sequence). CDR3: CASSLFSYNEQFF. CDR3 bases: TGTGCCAGCAGCTTATTTTCATACAATGAGCAGTTCTTC.

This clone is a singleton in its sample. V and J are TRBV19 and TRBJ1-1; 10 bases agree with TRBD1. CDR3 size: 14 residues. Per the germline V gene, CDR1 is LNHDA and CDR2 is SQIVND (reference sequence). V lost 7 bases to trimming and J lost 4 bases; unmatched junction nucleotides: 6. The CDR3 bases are TGTGCCAGTACCAGGACAGGGGGTAGCACTGAAGCTTTCTTT. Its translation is CASTRTGGSTEAFF.

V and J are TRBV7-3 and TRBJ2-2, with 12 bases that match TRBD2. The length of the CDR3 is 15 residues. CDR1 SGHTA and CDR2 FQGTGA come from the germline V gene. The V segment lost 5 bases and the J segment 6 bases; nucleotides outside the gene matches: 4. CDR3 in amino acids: CASSATSGSPGELFF. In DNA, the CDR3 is TGTGCCAGCAGCGCGACTAGCGGGAGTCCCGGGGAGCTGTTTTTT.

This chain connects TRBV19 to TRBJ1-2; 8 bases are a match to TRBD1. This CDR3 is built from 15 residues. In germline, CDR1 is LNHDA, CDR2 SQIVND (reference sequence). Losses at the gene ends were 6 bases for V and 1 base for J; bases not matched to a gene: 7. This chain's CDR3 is CASRRGTGINYGYTF. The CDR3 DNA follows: TGTGCCAGTAGACGCGGGACAGGTATTAACTATGGCTACACCTTC.

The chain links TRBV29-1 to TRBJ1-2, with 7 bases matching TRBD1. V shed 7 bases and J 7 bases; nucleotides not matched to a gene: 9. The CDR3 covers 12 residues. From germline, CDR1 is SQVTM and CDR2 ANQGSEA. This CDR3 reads CSADRAGPGYTF. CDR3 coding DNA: TGCAGCGCCGACAGGGCGGGACCTGGCTACACCTTC.

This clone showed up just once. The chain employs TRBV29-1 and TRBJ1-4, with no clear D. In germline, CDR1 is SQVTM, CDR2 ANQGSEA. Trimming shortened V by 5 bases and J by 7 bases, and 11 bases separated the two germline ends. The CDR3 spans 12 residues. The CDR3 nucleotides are TGCAGCGTTAGCTATCTCGGTGAAAAACTGTTTTTT. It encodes CSVSYLGEKLFF.

DNA of the CDR3: TGTGCCAGCAGCTTAAGGGGCGGGCTAGCGGGGGAAGAGACCCAGTACTTC. Translated: CASSLRGGLAGEETQYF. V usage is TRBV7-8 and J usage is TRBJ2-5; TRBD2 matches at 10 bases. J was trimmed by 3 bases and V by 2 bases; bases with no gene match: 9. Germline V gene sequence: CDR1 SGHVS, CDR2 FQNEAQ. This CDR3 spans 17 amino acids.